These T cell receptor beta chains were read from a single sample in a study of blood T cell repertoires in COVID-19. Some clones are missing from TCRdb's copy, which holds only in-frame ones; the method was immunoSEQ multiplex PCR. The sample contains some 360,000 clones, over 75% of which appear only once. The sequenced sample was peripheral blood. These receptors were taken from a woman aged 55-70 years with COVID-19, enrolled during active disease. The CDR3 runs from the conserved cysteine through the conserved F or W. Each record gives: clone size, J gene, CDR3 length, V gene, D gene, CDR3 protein, CDR3 DNA. D genes are given only for firm matches. Not all rows give a size; the values are once, few, many and, for expanded clones, a class.

>NA|TRBJ2-1|16|TRBV4-2|TRBD2
CASSHLGGAGNNEQFF
TGTGCCAGCAGCCATCTCGGGGGGGCCGGCAACAATGAGCAGTTCTTC
>NA|TRBJ2-1|14|TRBV30|NA
CAWSRQGLYNEQFF
TGTGCCTGGAGTAGGCAGGGGCTTTACAATGAGCAGTTCTTC
>few|TRBJ1-1|13|TRBV29-1|TRBD1
CSVGQGAAAEAFF
TGCAGCGTGGGACAGGGGGCGGCCGCTGAAGCTTTCTTT
>NA|TRBJ2-2|20|TRBV27|TRBD1
CASSFSTKRRDRGRTGELFF
TGTGCCAGCAGTTTCTCTACTAAGCGTCGGGACAGGGGGCGAACCGGGGAGCTGTTTTTT
>NA|TRBJ2-7|14|TRBV11-2|NA
CASSLATESYEQYF
TGTGCCAGCAGCTTAGCAACAGAATCCTACGAGCAGTACTTC
>NA|TRBJ2-7|13|TRBV3-1/TRBV3-2|NA
CASMDRDSSRQYF
TGTGCCAGCATGGACCGGGACTCCTCCCGGCAGTACTTC
>few|TRBJ2-2|18|TRBV5-1|NA
CASSARLQEGFSTGELFF
TGCGCCAGCAGCGCCCGGTTGCAGGAGGGTTTTTCGACCGGGGAGCTGTTTTTT
>NA|TRBJ2-5|11|TRBV30|NA
CAWSVGGSQYF
TGTGCCTGGAGTGTCGGGGGTTCCCAGTACTTC
>NA|TRBJ2-3|16|TRBV5-1|NA
CASSLYPGAMSDTQYF
TGCGCCAGCAGCTTGTACCCAGGGGCTATGTCAGATACGCAGTATTTT
>NA|TRBJ1-4|14|TRBV11-2|NA
CASSRPLGAEKLFF
TGTGCCAGCAGTCGTCCGTTGGGGGCTGAAAAACTGTTTTTT
>NA|TRBJ2-7|16|TRBV6-1|NA
CASSEAYGRVSYEQYF
TGTGCCAGCAGTGAAGCGTATGGCAGGGTTTCCTACGAGCAGTACTTC
>NA|TRBJ1-1|14|TRBV5-1|NA
CASRGRGQNTEAFF
TGCGCCAGCAGGGGCAGGGGCCAGAACACTGAAGCTTTCTTT
>NA|TRBJ2-7|16|TRBV6-5|TRBD1
CASGNFGGTGPYEQYF
TGTGCCAGCGGTAACTTCGGGGGGACAGGGCCCTACGAGCAGTACTTC
>NA|TRBJ2-5|15|TRBV7-9|TRBD1
CASSFDRGWGETQYF
TGTGCCAGCAGCTTCGACAGGGGATGGGGAGAGACCCAGTACTTC
>NA|TRBJ1-5|14|TRBV2|TRBD1
CASSSTGRVQPQHF
TGTGCCAGCAGTTCGACAGGGAGAGTACAGCCCCAGCATTTT
>few|TRBJ2-7|13|TRBV28|NA
CASSLRAGYEQYF
TGTGCCAGCAGCCTCAGGGCTGGGTACGAGCAGTACTTC
>few|TRBJ2-5|15|TRBV5-1|TRBD2
CASSRQRGAGETQYF
TGCGCCAGCAGCCGACAGCGGGGGGCGGGAGAGACCCAGTACTTC
>once|TRBJ1-2|13|TRBV6-6|NA
CASSTPDSYGYTF
TGTGCCAGCAGTACACCCGACAGTTATGGCTACACCTTC
>NA|TRBJ2-7|15|TRBV7-3|TRBD2
CASSRLAGEPYEQYF
TGTGCCAGCAGCCGTTTGGCGGGGGAGCCCTACGAGCAGTACTTC
>NA|TRBJ1-3|15|TRBV5-1|NA
CASSTQTGKGNTIYF
TGCGCCAGCAGCACACAGACGGGGAAGGGAAACACCATATATTTT
>NA|TRBJ2-4|16|TRBV28|NA
CASSYPGALAKNIQYF
TGTGCCAGCAGTTATCCGGGTGCGTTAGCCAAAAACATTCAGTACTTC
>NA|TRBJ1-4|15|TRBV5-1|NA
CASSLVSRLEEKLFF
TGCGCCAGCAGCTTGGTTAGTCGGTTGGAGGAAAAACTGTTTTTT
>few|TRBJ2-7|15|TRBV11-2|TRBD2
CASSLGGGIAYEQYF
TGTGCCAGCAGCTTAGGCGGGGGGATCGCCTACGAGCAGTACTTC
>NA|TRBJ1-1|14|TRBV29-1|TRBD1
CSVATGGVNTEAFF
TGCAGCGTTGCCACAGGGGGCGTGAACACTGAAGCTTTCTTT
>NA|TRBJ1-1|14|TRBV5-1|NA
CASSQGTPNTEAFF
TGCGCCAGCAGCCAGGGGACACCAAACACTGAAGCTTTCTTT
>NA|TRBJ2-5|17|TRBV19|TRBD2
CASSNSGAGGNQETQYF
TGTGCCAGTAGCAACTCGGGAGCGGGGGGGAATCAAGAGACCCAGTACTTC
>NA|TRBJ1-1|15|TRBV18|TRBD1
CASSPDRGLSTEAFF
TGTGCCAGCTCACCGGACAGGGGGCTAAGCACTGAAGCTTTCTTT
>NA|TRBJ1-2|15|TRBV5-1|TRBD1
CASRKGQGANYGYTF
TGCGCCAGCAGAAAAGGACAGGGGGCGAACTATGGCTACACCTTC
>NA|TRBJ1-2|16|TRBV14|TRBD1
CASSQDLADRAGGYTF
TGTGCCAGCAGCCAAGATCTTGCGGACAGGGCGGGTGGCTACACCTTC
>NA|TRBJ2-3|16|TRBV6-5|TRBD1
CASSYGTGILTDTQYF
TGTGCCAGCAGTTATGGGACAGGGATTCTGACAGATACGCAGTATTTT
>NA|TRBJ2-3|13|TRBV3-1/TRBV3-2|NA
CASSRTITDTQYF
TGTGCCAGCAGCCGGACTATCACAGATACGCAGTATTTT
>NA|TRBJ2-1|15|TRBV9|TRBD1
CASSVGQGGYNEQFF
TGTGCCAGCAGCGTAGGACAGGGGGGATACAATGAGCAGTTCTTC
>NA|TRBJ1-2|13|TRBV29-1|NA
CSVIAGTNYGYTF
TGCAGCGTTATAGCAGGGACTAACTATGGCTACACCTTC
>NA|TRBJ2-1|16|TRBV24-1|TRBD1
CATSESGTGVGNEQFF
TGTGCCACCAGTGAATCCGGGACAGGGGTTGGGAATGAGCAGTTCTTC
>NA|TRBJ1-5|15|TRBV19|NA
CASSISPTGQGPQHF
TGTGCCAGTAGTATAAGCCCCACAGGGCAAGGGCCCCAGCATTTT
>few|TRBJ1-3|13|TRBV28|NA
CASSRGSGNTIYF
TGTGCCAGCAGTCGGGGCTCTGGAAACACCATATATTTT
>NA|TRBJ1-4|15|TRBV5-1|NA
CASSLEGSPNEKLFF
TGCGCCAGCAGCTTGGAAGGTAGCCCTAATGAAAAACTGTTTTTT
>NA|TRBJ1-2|14|TRBV4-1|NA
CASSQDLNSYGYTF
TGCGCCAGCAGCCAAGACTTGAACAGCTATGGCTACACCTTC
>NA|TRBJ2-1|17|TRBV11-2|TRBD2
CASSSGDLAGVAGEQFF
TGTGCCAGCAGCTCCGGAGACCTAGCGGGGGTGGCAGGTGAGCAGTTCTTC
>NA|TRBJ2-5|17|TRBV4-2|TRBD2
CASSQDGRGGPRETQYF
TGTGCCAGCAGCCAAGACGGGCGGGGGGGGCCGAGGGAGACCCAGTACTTC
>NA|TRBJ1-1|14|TRBV11-1|NA
CASSLVSGNTEAFF
TGTGCCAGCAGCTTAGTGTCGGGGAACACTGAAGCTTTCTTT
>NA|TRBJ1-3|14|TRBV7-8|NA
CASSLAQGGNTIYF
TGTGCCAGCAGCTTAGCGCAGGGTGGAAACACCATATATTTT
>NA|TRBJ1-5|19|TRBV28|TRBD1
CASSLFTGAGVYGNQPQHF
TGTGCCAGCAGTTTATTTACAGGGGCTGGCGTTTATGGCAATCAGCCCCAGCATTTT
>once|TRBJ2-1|13|TRBV7-3|TRBD1
CASGTGGYNEQFF
TGTGCCAGCGGGACAGGGGGGTACAATGAGCAGTTCTTC
>NA|TRBJ1-1|15|TRBV30|TRBD1
CAWERWTGANTEAFF
TGTGCCTGGGAACGCTGGACAGGGGCGAACACTGAAGCTTTCTTT
>NA|TRBJ1-6|16|TRBV18|TRBD1
CASSPLTGSVDSPLHF
TGTGCCAGCTCACCACTGACAGGGAGTGTGGATTCACCCCTCCACTTT
>NA|TRBJ1-1|13|TRBV12-3/TRBV12-4|NA
CASKLGGGTEAFF
TGTGCCAGCAAACTAGGGGGGGGCACTGAAGCTTTCTTT
>NA|TRBJ1-1|14|TRBV7-9|TRBD1
CASSAQTGVTEAFF
TGTGCCAGCAGCGCCCAGACAGGGGTCACTGAAGCTTTCTTT
>NA|TRBJ2-3|13|TRBV7-7|NA
CASSFQGGDTQYF
TGTGCTAGCAGCTTCCAGGGTGGGGATACGCAGTATTTT
>NA|TRBJ1-6|15|TRBV5-4|TRBD1
CASSHPGTGNSPLHF
TGTGCCAGCAGCCACCCCGGGACAGGGAATTCACCCCTCCACTTT
>NA|TRBJ2-1|14|TRBV5-1|TRBD2
CASSLWRGGNEQFF
TGCGCCAGCAGCTTGTGGCGGGGGGGCAATGAGCAGTTCTTC
>NA|TRBJ1-1|13|TRBV6-5|NA
CASRRGQNTEAFF
TGTGCCAGCAGGCGGGGGCAGAACACTGAAGCTTTCTTT
>NA|TRBJ1-2|13|TRBV6-5|NA
CASRPTGNYGYTF
TGTGCCAGCAGACCCACAGGGAACTATGGCTACACCTTC
>once|TRBJ2-2|16|TRBV5-1|TRBD1
CASSFQTGENTGELFF
TGCGCCAGCAGTTTCCAGACAGGGGAGAACACCGGGGAGCTGTTTTTT
>NA|TRBJ1-1|15|TRBV7-6|NA
CASSGATEQLAEAFF
TGTGCCAGCAGCGGAGCGACAGAGCAGTTAGCTGAAGCTTTCTTT